Listed below are T cell receptor beta chains from one sample, sequenced in a study of blood T cell repertoires in COVID-19. Libraries were prepared by immunoSEQ multiplex PCR; TCRdb keeps only in-frame clonotypes and omits some of them. Found here are tens of thousands of clones, around 86% of them singletons; the top ten hold roughly an eighth. The material sequenced was peripheral blood. The receptors were sampled from a human donor with acute or convalescent COVID-19. The donor label of this sample is uncertain. CDR3s include the opening cysteine and the closing phenylalanine or tryptophan. Each record gives: D gene, clone size, V gene, J gene, CDR3 DNA, CDR3 protein. D genes are given only for firm matches. Expanded clones get a size class; other rows say once, few or many, or leave the size out.

>.|.|TRBV28|TRBJ1-2
TGTGCCAGCAGTGGGAGCTATGGCTACACCTTC
CASSGSYGYTF
>TRBD1|.|TRBV28|TRBJ1-5
TGTGCCAGCAGTCTGCAAACAGGGGGCAATCAGCCCCAGCATTTT
CASSLQTGGNQPQHF
>TRBD1|.|TRBV4-1|TRBJ1-5
TGCGCCAGCAGCCAATCGGGACAGTCACGAAATCAGCCCCAGCATTTT
CASSQSGQSRNQPQHF
>.|.|TRBV29-1|TRBJ2-5
TGCAGCGTCGCGTTGGTGGACTTCCAAGAGACCCAGTACTTC
CSVALVDFQETQYF
>.|once|TRBV5-1|TRBJ2-7
TGCGCCAGCAGCTTGAGTACACCTCCAGGCGAGCAGTACTTC
CASSLSTPPGEQYF
>.|.|TRBV10-3|TRBJ1-2
TGTGCCATCAGTGAGGGGGGGAAACCTAACTATGGCTACACCTTC
CAISEGGKPNYGYTF
>TRBD2|.|TRBV5-5|TRBJ2-7
TGTGCCAGCAGCTTGACTAGCGGATCCTCCTACGAGCAGTACTTC
CASSLTSGSSYEQYF
>.|.|TRBV27|TRBJ1-3
TGTGCCAGCGGGAGACTTTCCTCTGGAAACACCATATATTTT
CASGRLSSGNTIYF
>TRBD1|.|TRBV4-3|TRBJ1-3
TGCGCCAGCAGCCCACCGGGACAGGGGTATGGAAACACCATATATTTT
CASSPPGQGYGNTIYF
>TRBD1|.|TRBV5-1|TRBJ2-1
TGCGCCAGCAGCTTTGACAGGGTCAGCTCCTACAATGAGCAGTTCTTC
CASSFDRVSSYNEQFF
>TRBD1|.|TRBV18|TRBJ2-1
TGTGCCAGCTCACCACCGGCTGCCAGGGGGCTAGGTGAGCAGTTCTTC
CASSPPAARGLGEQFF
>.|.|TRBV11-3|TRBJ2-3
TGTGCCAGCAGCTCAGTCAGGGTTTCAGATACGCAGTATTTT
CASSSVRVSDTQYF
>.|.|TRBV7-3|TRBJ2-1
TGTGCCAGCAGCTCCACACAGGGGAGGAATGAGCAGTTCTTC
CASSSTQGRNEQFF
>TRBD1|.|TRBV5-8|TRBJ2-2
TGTGCCAGCAGTTCCGGGACAGGGTTCCCCGGGGAGCTGTTTTTT
CASSSGTGFPGELFF
>.|.|TRBV28|TRBJ1-2
TGTGCCAGCACCTCCTCGGGCAGGGTCTGGGGCTACACCTTC
CASTSSGRVWGYTF
>TRBD2|.|TRBV9|TRBJ2-5
TGTGCCAGCAGCGTAGGCGGGGGGGTACAAGAGACCCAGTACTTC
CASSVGGGVQETQYF
>.|.|TRBV6-1|TRBJ2-3
TGTGCCAGCAGTGAGCCGGGGTTGGATACGCAGTATTTT
CASSEPGLDTQYF